The 24 T cell receptor beta chains below were found in one sample sequenced in a study of cytomegalovirus exposure and HLA in healthy donors. The study ran its PCR with 60 Vbeta and 13 Jbeta primers. Assay: immunoSEQ multiplex PCR; the TCRdb copy retains only in-frame clones and omits some. The data show 150,000 to 200,000 clones, 65% to 80% seen once. The sequencing sample was made of PBMCs. These receptors were obtained from a woman aged 40 to 50 in good health and CMV-seronegative.

A note on this clone: Because the CDR3's place on the DNA is in doubt, the DNA is left out and the CDR3 is given as listed by TCRdb. The gene calls are TRBV27 and TRBJ2-3; the D call in the table, TRBD2, was not verified against the DNA. Germline V gives CDR1 MNHEY, CDR2 SMNVEV (reference sequence). The CDR3 spans 15 amino acids, including both terminal residues. CDR3 loop: CASSLWGSGSLMEYF.

The rearrangement links TRBV30 to TRBJ2-5; possibly TRBD2 for D (5 bases). The CDR3 length is 12 residues. Looked up from germline, CDR1 is GTSNPN and CDR2 is SVGIG (reference sequence). V lost 1 base to trimming and J lost 5 bases, with 8 bases between them. CDR3 sequence reads: CAWSEGVETQYF. Written as DNA, the CDR3 is TGTGCCTGGAGTGAGGGAGTGGAGACCCAGTACTTC. Supplemented by reference TRBV30 and TRBJ2-5, the full variable domain reads SQTIHQWPATLVQPVGSPLSLECTVEGTSNPNLYWYRQAAGRGLQLLFYSVGIGQISSEVPQNLSASRPQDRQFILSSKKLLLSDSGFYLCAWSEGVETQYFGPGTRLLVL.

The rearrangement links TRBV4-2 to TRBJ1-1, with 9 bases matching TRBD1. The trim removed 4 bases at V and 1 base at J, leaving 7 bases unmatched. CDR3 length: 16 amino acids. Germline lookup yields CDR1 LGHNA and CDR2 YNFKEQ. The CDR3, as DNA: TGTGCCAGCAGCCGGGACAGGGCCATCTCGAACACTGAAGCTTTCTTT. Encoded protein: CASSRDRAISNTEAFF.

This rearrangement joins TRBV30 to TRBJ2-1, with D tentatively TRBD1 (5 bases). Germline V lookup: CDR1 GTSNPN, CDR2 SVGIG (reference sequence). Trimming removed 2 bases at V and 0 bases at J, with 14 bases between. This CDR3 contains 16 residues. The CDR3 spells CAWSIPGLSSYNEQFF. The CDR3 bases are TGTGCCTGGAGTATCCCAGGGCTCAGCTCCTACAATGAGCAGTTCTTC.

This clone was seen a few times. The V and J genes are TRBV5-6 and TRBJ2-7; D might be TRBD1 (7 bases). The V gene lost 3 bases and the J gene lost 3 bases, with 10 bases spanning the gap. Germline V gene lookup returns CDR1 SGHDT and CDR2 YYEEEE. This CDR3 contains 13 residues. CDR3 DNA: TGTGCCAGCAGCTCAGGGGGAGGCTACGAGCAGTACTTC. Amino acids: CASSSGGGYEQYF.

This clone was picked up one time. The chain carries TRBV7-8 and TRBJ2-3, with 8 bases identical to TRBD1. Germline loops: CDR1 SGHVS, CDR2 FQNEAQ. V shed 3 bases, J shed 4 bases, and the junction held 3 bases outside the gene matches. This CDR3 contains 14 residues. Written as DNA, the CDR3 is TGTGCCAGCAGCTTCGAGACAGGGGCAGATACGCAGTATTTT. It specifies CASSFETGADTQYF.

This clone was observed a handful of times. V and J are TRBV5-1 and TRBJ1-1; tentative D call: TRBD1 (5 bases). Trimming took off 3 bases at V and 8 bases at J, with 17 bases between the two ends. The CDR3 is 14 residues long. Germline V lookup: CDR1 SGHRS, CDR2 YFSETQ. In DNA form, the CDR3 reads TGCGCCAGCAGCTCGTATGGGGGGACCCGCGAAGCTTTCTTT. Its translation: CASSSYGGTREAFF. The complete variable domain, with remaining parts taken from reference TRBV5-1 and TRBJ1-1, reads KAGVTQTPRYLIKTRGQQVTLSCSPISGHRSVSWYQQTPGQGLQFLFEYFSETQRNKGNFPGRFSGRQFSNSRSEMNVSTLELGDSALYLCASSSYGGTREAFFGQGTRLTVV.

This chain uses TRBV10-3 with TRBJ1-1; the match to TRBD1 covers 11 bases. J was trimmed by 4 bases and V by 7 bases; bases with no gene match: 8. Germline V gene sequence: CDR1 ENHRY, CDR2 SYGVKD. The CDR3 extends over 15 amino acids. For the CDR3, the DNA is TGTGCCATCAACCCGGGACAGGGGGAGACCACTGAAGCTTTCTTT. This encodes CAINPGQGETTEAFF.

The chain uses TRBV2 and TRBJ2-5, with a possible D match to TRBD1 (6 bases). The CDR3 is made up of 13 amino acids. V was clipped by 5 bases and J by 9 bases, with 16 bases between them. The germline gives CDR1 SNHLY, CDR2 FYNNEI. This CDR3 is CASSPSTAGAQYF. CDR3 bases: TGTGCCAGCAGTCCTTCGACTGCAGGGGCCCAGTACTTC.

This chain links TRBV30 with TRBJ2-5; 10 bases are a match to TRBD2. This CDR3 region has 14 residues. Trimming removed 1 base from V and 6 bases from J; junction bases left unmatched: 5. Germline V gene data show CDR1 as GTSNPN and CDR2 as SVGIG (reference sequence). The CDR3 loop reads CAWSDLAGVKTQYF. As DNA, the CDR3 is TGTGCCTGGAGTGATCTAGCGGGAGTCAAGACCCAGTACTTC.

The rearrangement links TRBV6-1 to TRBJ2-7, with TRBD2 identical over 8 bases. CDR3 size: 13 residues. CDR1 is MNHNS and CDR2 is SASEGT in the germline V gene. After removal of 7 bases from V and 7 bases from J, the junction contained 9 bases not matched to a gene. CDR3 bases: TGTGCCAGCAATGCGGGGGGCCATGGGGAGCAGTACTTC. It yields the protein CASNAGGHGEQYF.

The rearrangement uses TRBV6-1 and TRBJ1-2; TRBD1 matches at 7 bases. The CDR3 length is 15 residues. Trimming cost V 4 bases and J 0 bases; bases outside gene matches: 5. Germline CDR1 is MNHNS and CDR2 is SASEGT. CDR3 sequence reads: CASSGGTASNYGYTF. For the CDR3, the DNA is TGTGCCAGCAGTGGGGGGACAGCCTCTAACTATGGCTACACCTTC.

The chain is built from TRBV27 and TRBJ1-2, with 8 bases aligning to TRBD1. Germline CDR1 and CDR2: MNHEY and SMNVEV (reference sequence). V lost 7 bases, J lost 8 bases, and 12 bases stayed unmatched. CDR3 length: 14 residues. CDR3 DNA: TGTGCCAGCACCCCAGGGGGCGCTATTGGGGGCTACACCTTC. As protein: CASTPGGAIGGYTF.

The chain is built from TRBV28 and TRBJ2-5, with 7 bases identical to TRBD2. CDR1 and CDR2 (germline): MDHEN, SYDVKM. The CDR3 has 15 residues. J was trimmed by 9 bases and V by 3 bases; bases with no gene match: 13. CDR3 nucleotide sequence: TGTGCCAGCAGTTTCCAGCGGGGCCTGCCGGGGGCCCAGTACTTC. Protein sequence: CASSFQRGLPGAQYF.

The chain couples TRBV2 to TRBJ1-2, with a tentative D call TRBD1 (5 bases). Germline V CDR1 and CDR2: SNHLY, FYNNEI. The CDR3 runs 11 residues. The V end lost 5 bases, the J end lost 6 bases, and 7 bases lay between the germline ends. This chain's CDR3 is CASSSGDGYTF. CDR3 nucleotides: TGTGCCAGCAGTTCGGGGGATGGCTACACCTTC.

This chain links TRBV19 with TRBJ1-5; 9 bases map to TRBD1. Germline CDR1 and CDR2: LNHDA and SQIVND (reference sequence). This CDR3 region has 15 residues. The trim removed 5 bases at V and 5 bases at J, leaving 7 bases unmatched. CDR3 DNA sequence: TGTGCCAGTAGTGTCCAGACAGGGGGTTATCAGCCCCAGCATTTT. Amino acid sequence: CASSVQTGGYQPQHF.

CDR3 nucleotides: TGTGCCAGTAGTGATTCGCCAACGACAGGGGCGAACTATGGCTACACCTTC. Amino acids: CASSDSPTTGANYGYTF. The chain employs TRBV19 and TRBJ1-2; 8 bases fit TRBD1. The CDR3 sequence is 17 residues long. Looked up from germline, CDR1 is LNHDA and CDR2 is SQIVND (reference sequence). J gave up 2 bases and V 5 bases, and 13 bases lay outside the gene matches. Full variable domain (remainder filled in from reference TRBV19 and TRBJ1-2): DGGITQSPKYLFRKEGQNVTLSCEQNLNHDAMYWYRQDPGQGLRLIYYSQIVNDFQKGDIAEGYSVSREKKESFPLTVTSAQKNPTAFYLCASSDSPTTGANYGYTFGSGTRLTVV.

V usage is TRBV6-1 and J usage is TRBJ1-1; D is undetermined. In germline, CDR1 is MNHNS, CDR2 SASEGT. The CDR3 is made up of 15 amino acids. Trimming took off 7 bases at V and 6 bases at J, with 21 bases between the two ends. CDR3 protein: CASKTEDSMYAEAFF. CDR3 coding DNA: TGTGCCAGCAAAACAGAGGACTCGATGTACGCTGAAGCTTTCTTT.

The V and J genes are TRBV11-2 and TRBJ2-2, with D perhaps matching TRBD2 (5 bases). Trimming removed 7 bases at V and 5 bases at J, with 14 bases between. From germline, CDR1 is SGHAT and CDR2 FQNNGV. This CDR3 is built from 14 residues. The CDR3 coding sequence is TGTGCCAGCACCTCTACGAGGGAGACCGGGGAGCTGTTTTTT. It codes for CASTSTRETGELFF.

This chain links TRBV25-1 with TRBJ2-4; D is ambiguous. Germline V gives CDR1 MGHDK, CDR2 SYGVNS. V lost 5 bases to trimming and J lost 0 bases, with 11 bases between them. The length of the CDR3 is 15 residues. CDR3 sequence reads: CASSIHTLAKNIQYF. CDR3 nucleotide sequence: TGTGCCAGCAGTATACACACCCTAGCCAAAAACATTCAGTACTTC.

The chain couples TRBV28 to TRBJ1-1; 8 bases fit TRBD1. Trimming at V came to 6 bases and at J to 6 bases, leaving 15 bases not matched to a gene. This CDR3 spans 16 amino acids. CDR1 is MDHEN, CDR2 SYDVKM, per germline. The CDR3 loop reads CASSPRGQGGGAEAFF. The CDR3 region has the DNA TGTGCCAGCAGCCCCCGAGGACAGGGTGGGGGTGCTGAAGCTTTCTTT.

This chain joins TRBV30 and TRBJ1-2, with TRBD1 identical over 8 bases. The CDR3 totals 17 residues. CDR1 and CDR2 (germline): GTSNPN, SVGIG (reference sequence). CDR3 sequence: CASEDRESPARGYGYTF. Here the CDR3 DNA reads TGTGCTTCCGAGGACAGGGAGAGCCCGGCTAGGGGATATGGCTACACCTTC.

The chain is built from TRBV27 and TRBJ2-1; 8 positions agree with TRBD1. The length of the CDR3 is 16 residues. The germline CDR1 and CDR2 sequences are MNHEY and SMNVEV (reference sequence). V was pared by 6 bases and J by 5 bases, with 12 bases of the junction left unmatched. The CDR3 DNA follows: TGTGCCAGCAGCCCTGGTCGGACAGGGTTTAACAATGAGCAGTTCTTC. Encoded protein: CASSPGRTGFNNEQFF.

This chain uses TRBV5-1 with TRBJ2-7; maybe TRBD2 (8 bases). The CDR3 totals 15 residues. Trimming stripped 5 bases from V and 2 bases from J, with 17 bases between. Germline CDR1 and CDR2: SGHRS and YFSETQ. The CDR3 reads CASRLAGTVTYEQYF. The DNA for the CDR3 is TGCGCCAGCAGATTAGCGGGGACAGTTACCTACGAGCAGTACTTC.